These 32 T cell receptor beta chains came from one sample sequenced in a study of cytomegalovirus exposure and HLA in healthy donors (dated by TCRdb to the late 2010s). Receptor libraries were prepared by the immunoSEQ multiplex PCR assay. For the multiplex PCR, a mixture combining 60 forward primers for TCR Vbeta segments and 13 reverse primers for TCR Jbeta segments was used. TCRdb provides this immuneACCESS table in a form limited to in-frame rearrangements. Some clones are lacking; in checked studies, under half of them reflect an unresolved V gene, and why the rest are absent is not known. The sample table lists about 140,000 clones, roughly 82% of them with a count of one. The top ten constitute more than 2.5% of the sample. Sequencing was carried out using PBMCs. All receptors come from a man between 18 and 29 years old in good health and CMV-seropositive.

This chain joins TRBV10-1 and TRBJ2-1; 9 bases align to TRBD2. CDR3 length equals 14 residues. V was clipped by 4 bases and J by 5 bases; unmatched bases: 3. CDR1 is WNHNN, CDR2 SYGVQD, per germline (reference sequence). The CDR3 sequence is CASSVAGGNNEQFF. CDR3 DNA sequence: TGCGCCAGCAGTGTGGCGGGAGGGAACAATGAGCAGTTCTTC.

The V call is TRBV6-1, the J call TRBJ1-5, with no clear D. The CDR3 runs to 13 residues. Germline CDR1 reads MNHNS; CDR2 reads SASEGT. Trimming took off 8 bases at V and 0 bases at J, with 8 bases between the two ends. This CDR3 is CASRRYSNQPQHF. CDR3 nucleotide sequence: TGTGCCAGCCGCAGGTATAGCAATCAGCCCCAGCATTTT.

This rearrangement joins TRBV18 to TRBJ1-3; possible D gene TRBD1, 6 bases. Trimming removed 3 bases from V and 4 bases from J, with 16 bases in between. The germline gives CDR1 KGHSH, CDR2 LQKENI. CDR3 size: 16 residues. In DNA, the CDR3 is TGTGCCAGCTCACCTTCCCTACAGGGATCGGGAAACACCATATATTTT. This sequence encodes CASSPSLQGSGNTIYF.

The rearrangement joins TRBV9 to TRBJ1-4; the D is unclear. This CDR3 is built from 15 residues. Germline CDR1 is SGDLS and CDR2 is YYNGEE. V dropped 4 bases and J dropped 0 bases, with 10 bases sitting between them. Here the CDR3 reads CASSHGDATNEKLFF. As DNA, the CDR3 is TGTGCCAGCAGCCACGGGGATGCAACTAATGAAAAACTGTTTTTT.

The rearrangement joins TRBV10-3 to TRBJ2-6; perhaps TRBD1 as D (6 bases). V gave up 4 bases and J gave up 2 bases, with 15 bases separating them. The CDR3 runs 17 residues. Germline V gene data show CDR1 as ENHRY and CDR2 as SYGVKD. The CDR3 DNA reads as TGTGCCATCAGTGTCTGGGGGCCATCGACTGGGGCCAACGTCCTGACTTTC. Amino acid sequence: CAISVWGPSTGANVLTF.

The chain is built from TRBV6-1 and TRBJ2-2, with D possibly TRBD1 on 6 matching bases. Germline CDR1 is MNHNS and CDR2 is SASEGT. CDR3 length: 14 amino acids. V lost 2 bases, J lost 6 bases, and 10 bases lay in between. Here the CDR3 reads CASSERDNAGELFF. The CDR3 nucleotides read TGTGCCAGCAGTGAAAGGGACAACGCCGGGGAGCTGTTTTTT.

The chain joins TRBV5-5 to TRBJ1-5; a possible D gene is TRBD1 (5 bases). Germline loops: CDR1 SGHKS, CDR2 YYEKEE (reference sequence). This CDR3 region has 14 residues. The V end was cut by 0 bases, the J end by 1 base, with 5 bases between. The CDR3 loop is CASSLDRSNQPQHF. DNA for the CDR3: TGTGCCAGCAGCTTGGACAGGAGCAATCAGCCCCAGCATTTT.

This chain links TRBV5-1 with TRBJ2-7, with 8 bases fitting TRBD2. V was pared by 0 bases and J by 3 bases, with 2 bases of the junction left unmatched. The CDR3 length is 14 residues. CDR1 is SGHRS and CDR2 is YFSETQ in the germline V gene. The CDR3 DNA reads TGCGCCAGCAGCTTGGCCCTAGCGGGCTACGAGCAGTACTTC. Protein: CASSLALAGYEQYF.

The rearrangement joins TRBV10-2 to TRBJ2-2; 7 bases agree with TRBD1. The V gene end was trimmed by 4 bases and the J gene end by 4 bases; junction bases not matched to a gene: 3. Germline loops: CDR1 WSHSY, CDR2 SAAADI. The CDR3 spans 14 residues. The CDR3 sequence is CASSGDSGTGELFF. DNA for the CDR3: TGCGCCAGCAGTGGGGACAGCGGCACCGGGGAGCTGTTTTTT.

The rearrangement uses TRBV28 and TRBJ2-2, with D possibly TRBD1 on 6 matching bases. Trimming left V 3 bases short and J 3 bases short, with 11 bases between. The germline CDR1 and CDR2 sequences are MDHEN and SYDVKM. The length of the CDR3 is 15 residues. The CDR3 DNA reads TGTGCCAGCAGTTTCCCAGGGGCGGACACCGGGGAGCTGTTTTTT. It codes for CASSFPGADTGELFF. Based on the CDR3 plus reference TRBV28 and TRBJ2-2, the full variable domain is DVKVTQSSRYLVKRTGEKVFLECVQDMDHENMFWYRQDPGLGLRLIYFSYDVKMKEKGDIPEGYSVSREKKERFSLILESASTNQTSMYLCASSFPGADTGELFFGEGSRLTVL.

The chain is built from TRBV5-1 and TRBJ1-4; possible D gene TRBD1, 6 bases. The CDR3 has 17 amino acids. V lost 0 bases and J 7 bases, leaving 19 bases between the germline ends. Germline V lookup: CDR1 SGHRS, CDR2 YFSETQ. CDR3 sequence: CASSLVGSRGRSEKLFF. The CDR3 nucleotides are TGCGCCAGCAGCTTGGTAGGGTCCAGGGGCAGGAGTGAAAAACTGTTTTTT.

CDR3 residues: CASKISGRPGETQYF. Here the CDR3 DNA reads TGTGCCAGCAAGATTAGCGGGAGGCCAGGAGAGACCCAGTACTTC. The V gene is TRBV25-1, the J gene TRBJ2-5; 10 nucleotides line up with TRBD2. CDR3 size: 15 residues. Unmatched junction bases numbered 9, after V lost 7 bases and J lost 4 bases. Germline values: CDR1 MGHDK, CDR2 SYGVNS.

The chain is built from TRBV19 and TRBJ1-3; 8 bases agree with TRBD1. V was clipped by 3 bases and J by 7 bases; unmatched bases: 8. Germline V gene sequence: CDR1 LNHDA, CDR2 SQIVND (reference sequence). There are 15 residues in the CDR3. DNA for the CDR3: TGTGCCAGTAGTATGGGGCTGGGACAGGACAACACCATATATTTT. This translates into CASSMGLGQDNTIYF.

The CDR3 DNA reads as TGTGCCAGCAGCGATGTAACAGGGGTTCGGTACAATGAGCAGTTCTTC. It codes for CASSDVTGVRYNEQFF. The chain employs TRBV9 and TRBJ2-1; 7 bases are shared with TRBD1. The length of the CDR3 is 16 residues. The germline V gene has CDR1 SGDLS and CDR2 YYNGEE. The junction had 10 bases not matched to a gene; V was cut back by 3 bases and J by 4 bases.

J is TRBJ2-1 and V is TRBV11-3; D is undetermined. The V gene's germline CDR1 is SGHNT and CDR2 YENEEA. Trimming left V 3 bases short and J 7 bases short, with 7 bases between. This CDR3 is built from 12 residues. The DNA of the CDR3 is TGTGCCAGCAGCTTCTCTGAGAATGAGCAGTTCTTC. Protein product: CASSFSENEQFF.

The rearrangement joins TRBV2 to TRBJ2-2; 14 bases map to TRBD2. The CDR3 covers 18 residues. The germline CDR1 and CDR2 sequences are SNHLY and FYNNEI. The junction had 8 bases not matched to a gene; V was cut back by 4 bases and J by 4 bases. The CDR3 reads CASSVLRGTSGSTGELFF. CDR3 sequence (DNA): TGTGCCAGCAGTGTACTACGAGGGACTAGCGGGAGCACCGGGGAGCTGTTTTTT.

This chain links TRBV6-6 with TRBJ2-3; D ambiguous. The germline gives CDR1 MNHNY, CDR2 SVGAGI (reference sequence). V was pared by 7 bases and J by 2 bases, with 16 bases between. The CDR3 is made up of 15 amino acids. The CDR3 DNA follows: TGTGCCAGCACTCCCGAACGGTCTCCCACAGATACGCAGTATTTT. The encoded protein is CASTPERSPTDTQYF.

This sequence joins TRBV6-1 and TRBJ2-3; D may be TRBD2 (5 bases). This CDR3 has 14 amino acids. V gave up 8 bases and J gave up 0 bases, with 12 bases separating them. Germline CDR1 is MNHNS and CDR2 is SASEGT. CDR3 coding DNA: TGTGCCAGCGGCCGCGGGCAGAGCACAGATACGCAGTATTTT. Amino acid sequence: CASGRGQSTDTQYF.

The V call is TRBV20-1, the J call TRBJ2-7, with D maybe TRBD2 (5 bases). Germline values: CDR1 DFQATT, CDR2 SNEGSKA (reference sequence). This CDR3 spans 11 amino acids. Trimming removed 4 bases at V and 5 bases at J, with 9 bases between. The CDR3: CSATGNNEQYF. CDR3 DNA sequence: TGCAGTGCTACCGGGAACAACGAGCAGTACTTC.

In this sample, this clone turned up once. The chain couples TRBV28 to TRBJ1-2; TRBD1 agrees at 7 bases. In germline, CDR1 is MDHEN, CDR2 SYDVKM. This CDR3 contains 15 residues. V shed 5 bases and J 4 bases; nucleotides not matched to a gene: 10. CDR3 amino acids: CASSAQGTVGYGYTF. CDR3 coding DNA: TGTGCCAGCAGTGCACAGGGGACCGTGGGCTATGGCTACACCTTC.

The rearrangement links TRBV18 to TRBJ2-7; D gene unclear. Germline V gene data show CDR1 as KGHSH and CDR2 as LQKENI. This CDR3 region has 13 residues. V was shortened by 3 bases and J by 3 bases, with 9 bases between the two germline ends. CDR3 in DNA: TGTGCCAGCTCACCGGCACCGAACTACGAGCAGTACTTC. Translating gives CASSPAPNYEQYF.

This chain connects TRBV5-5 to TRBJ2-1; 10 bases are a match to TRBD1. After removal of 0 bases from V and 7 bases from J, the junction contained 4 bases not matched to a gene. The CDR3 extends over 15 amino acids. Germline-derived CDR1 and CDR2 are SGHKS and YYEKEE (reference sequence). The CDR3 region is CASSLGRTGGNEQFF. The CDR3 bases are TGTGCCAGCAGCTTGGGACGGACAGGGGGTAATGAGCAGTTCTTC.

This sequence joins TRBV5-4 and TRBJ2-2, with D possibly being TRBD2 (6 bases). The CDR3 totals 15 residues. The germline V and J ends were trimmed by 4 bases and 1 base, with 11 bases remaining between them. Germline loops: CDR1 SGHNT, CDR2 YYREEE (reference sequence). CDR3 nucleotide sequence: TGTGCCAGCAGCGGGGCGGAGGGGAACACCGGGGAGCTGTTTTTT. Amino acid sequence: CASSGAEGNTGELFF.

This clone was recorded only once. The chain is built from TRBV7-8 and TRBJ1-4; 9 nucleotides align to TRBD1. The length of the CDR3 is 20 residues. Per the germline V gene, CDR1 is SGHVS and CDR2 is FQNEAQ. Losses at the gene ends were 5 bases for V and 2 bases for J; bases not matched to a gene: 18. CDR3 sequence: CASSPRAPQGAFWTNEKLFF. The CDR3 bases are TGTGCCAGCAGCCCTAGAGCCCCACAGGGGGCATTTTGGACTAATGAAAAACTGTTTTTT.

The chain couples TRBV5-1 to TRBJ2-3; TRBD2 aligns across 8 bases. J was trimmed by 8 bases and V by 5 bases; bases with no gene match: 7. The CDR3 runs to 13 residues. Per germline, CDR1 SGHRS and CDR2 YFSETQ. DNA for the CDR3: TGCGCCAGCAGACTAGCGGAGGAAAGTACGCAGTATTTT. Translation: CASRLAEESTQYF. The whole variable domain, filled in from reference TRBV5-1 and TRBJ2-3, reads KAGVTQTPRYLIKTRGQQVTLSCSPISGHRSVSWYQQTPGQGLQFLFEYFSETQRNKGNFPGRFSGRQFSNSRSEMNVSTLELGDSALYLCASRLAEESTQYFGPGTRLTVL.

The chain is built from TRBV7-8 and TRBJ2-6, with a possible D match to TRBD2 (5 bases). Per germline, CDR1 SGHVS and CDR2 FQNEAQ. The ends were cut back, 4 bases at V and 4 bases at J, with 14 bases in the middle. CDR3 length equals 16 residues. The DNA for the CDR3 is TGTGCCAGCAGCTCTTCCCGGGGTTGGGGGGCCAACGTCCTGACTTTC. Its protein is CASSSSRGWGANVLTF.

This clone showed up just once. The chain couples TRBV4-1 to TRBJ1-2, with no clear D. With 0 bases removed from V and 4 bases from J, the gap between germline ends came to 15 bases. Germline V CDR1 and CDR2: MGHRA, YSYEKL. The CDR3 is 16 residues long. The CDR3 nucleotides are TGCGCCAGCAGCCAAGATCACCCAGATCAATTCTATGGCTACACCTTC. This sequence encodes CASSQDHPDQFYGYTF.

This chain links TRBV5-1 with TRBJ2-5; 7 bases align to TRBD2. The CDR3 loop spans 15 amino acids. Germline assignment: CDR1 SGHRS and CDR2 YFSETQ. The V and J ends lost 0 bases and 5 bases, in that order; junction bases with no gene match: 7. Written as DNA, the CDR3 is TGCGCCAGCAGCTTGGGTGGGAGGGCCTGGGAGACCCAGTACTTC. Its translation is CASSLGGRAWETQYF. Supplemented by reference TRBV5-1 and TRBJ2-5, the full variable domain reads KAGVTQTPRYLIKTRGQQVTLSCSPISGHRSVSWYQQTPGQGLQFLFEYFSETQRNKGNFPGRFSGRQFSNSRSEMNVSTLELGDSALYLCASSLGGRAWETQYFGPGTRLLVL.

CDR3 nucleotides: TGCGCCAGCAGCCACCCGTCGCGGGAGGGGAAGATCGGGTCTAATGAAAAACTGTTTTTT. Translating gives CASSHPSREGKIGSNEKLFF. The genes are TRBV4-1 and TRBJ1-4, with TRBD1 as a possible D gene (5 bases). This CDR3 region has 20 residues. Trimming shortened V by 3 bases and J by 3 bases, and 26 bases separated the two germline ends. Germline V gives CDR1 MGHRA, CDR2 YSYEKL.

The chain links TRBV28 to TRBJ1-5, with D unresolved. Germline values: CDR1 MDHEN, CDR2 SYDVKM. Trimming left V 5 bases short and J 3 bases short, with 8 bases between. The CDR3 length is 13 residues. The CDR3 coding sequence is TGTGCCAGCAGTCCGGGGTTCAATCAGCCCCAGCATTTT. Protein: CASSPGFNQPQHF.

The CDR3 loop is CASSEAPVPGGYGYTF. The DNA of the CDR3 is TGTGCCAGCAGTGAAGCCCCGGTCCCCGGGGGCTATGGCTACACCTTC. The chain couples TRBV6-1 to TRBJ1-2; the D gene is possibly TRBD1 (5 bases). The CDR3 length is 16 residues. V gave up 0 bases and J gave up 4 bases, with 15 bases separating them. The germline V gene encodes CDR1 MNHNS and CDR2 SASEGT.

This clone is classed as medium-sized. The J gene is TRBJ1-3, the V gene TRBV13; D may be TRBD1 (5 bases). V lost 5 bases to trimming and J lost 3 bases, with 14 bases between them. The CDR3 length is 15 residues. Germline V gene data show CDR1 as PRHDT and CDR2 as FYEKMQ (reference sequence). The CDR3 loop reads CASSGEDTGGNTIYF. The CDR3 DNA reads TGTGCCAGCAGCGGGGAGGACACGGGTGGAAACACCATATATTTT.